A selection of T cell receptor beta chains follows, all from one sample in a study of cytomegalovirus exposure and HLA in healthy donors. Clones were read by immunoSEQ multiplex PCR, and TCRdb kept only the in-frame ones, dropping some. The sample has tens of thousands of clones; 85% are singletons. Sequenced input: PBMCs. All receptors come from a man aged 18 to 30 in good health and CMV-seropositive. The CDR3 runs from the conserved cysteine through the conserved F or W. The D gene is left open where the match is weak. A clone size is listed for some rows: how often the clone was seen (once, few, many), or a class if it is expanded.

V	J	D	size	length	DNA	CDR3
TRBV5-4	TRBJ2-2	TRBD2	-	18	TGTGCCAGCAGCTCAGGGCTACTAGCGGGAGTAGGCACCGGGGAGCTGTTTTTT	CASSSGLLAGVGTGELFF
TRBV21-1	TRBJ1-2	-	-	15	TGTGCCAGCAGCAAAAGGCAAAGGGGGCGCGAGGGCTACACCTTC	CASSKRQRGREGYTF
TRBV18	TRBJ2-6	-	-	16	TGTGCCAGCTCCACAACAGGGTACTCTGGGGCCAACGTCCTGACTTTC	CASSTTGYSGANVLTF
TRBV5-6	TRBJ2-3	-	-	16	TGTGCCAGCCATTCTTACCAGAGCGGGCCTACAGATACGCAGTATTTT	CASHSYQSGPTDTQYF
TRBV15	TRBJ1-1	-	-	12	TGTGCCACCAGCGACCGAGGACAGGAAGCTTTCTTT	CATSDRGQEAFF
TRBV5-1	TRBJ1-2	-	few	14	TGCGCCAGCAGCTTGGAGGCAGGGGACTATGGCTACACCTTC	CASSLEAGDYGYTF
TRBV30	TRBJ2-7	-	-	14	TGTGCCTGGAGGGTAAGACAGGCCCCCTACGAGCAGTACTTC	CAWRVRQAPYEQYF
TRBV5-1	TRBJ1-2	TRBD1	-	16	TGCGCCAGCAGCTTCCTGGGAGACAGGGGGCGACTAGGCTACACCTTC	CASSFLGDRGRLGYTF
TRBV11-2	TRBJ2-7	TRBD1	-	15	TGTGCCAGCAGCTTAGTGACAGGGATTCCGGGCGAGCAGTACTTC	CASSLVTGIPGEQYF
TRBV14	TRBJ2-1	TRBD2	-	16	TGTGCCAGCAGCCCCTCGGGTAGCGGGAGATACAATGAGCAGTTCTTC	CASSPSGSGRYNEQFF
TRBV5-4	TRBJ2-5	-	-	15	TGTGCCAGCAGCGTGGGAGTAGGGGGACCAGAGACCCAGTACTTC	CASSVGVGGPETQYF
TRBV25-1	TRBJ2-1	-	-	16	TGTGCCAGCAGTGAATACGTTCGACGCGGGGCAGGTGAGCAGTTCTTC	CASSEYVRRGAGEQFF
TRBV9	TRBJ2-5	-	-	13	TGTGCCAGCAGCGTAGGGACTCCGGAGACCCAGTACTTC	CASSVGTPETQYF
TRBV12-5	TRBJ1-1	-	-	13	TGTGCTAGTGGTTTGGGAGGGAACACTGAAGCTTTCTTT	CASGLGGNTEAFF
TRBV10-3	TRBJ2-5	-	-	13	TGTGCCATCAGTGAGTCGGGGGGTGAGACCCAGTACTTC	CAISESGGETQYF
TRBV7-6	TRBJ2-3	TRBD2	-	19	TGTGCCAGCAGCTTAGTTCCCTCCGGACTAGCGGGAAGCACAGATACGCAGTATTTT	CASSLVPSGLAGSTDTQYF
TRBV5-1	TRBJ2-5	TRBD2	-	16	TGCGCCAGCAGCTTGGGACTAGCGGGAGGGCAAGAGACCCAGTACTTC	CASSLGLAGGQETQYF
TRBV29-1	TRBJ2-5	-	-	14	TGCAGCGTTGGCGGGGCCCGAGATCAAGAGACCCAGTACTTC	CSVGGARDQETQYF
TRBV9	TRBJ1-1	TRBD1	-	14	TGTGCCAGCAGCGGGGGACAGGGCGGTACTGAAGCTTTCTTT	CASSGGQGGTEAFF
TRBV28	TRBJ1-2	TRBD1	-	13	TGTGCCAGCAAAACACAGGGGTACTATGGCTACACCTTC	CASKTQGYYGYTF
TRBV7-9	TRBJ1-2	-	few	14	TGTGCCAGCAGTCCCGTAGGCCCTTTCGGGGGCTACACCTTC	CASSPVGPFGGYTF
TRBV5-1	TRBJ2-7	-	-	12	TGCGCCAGCAGCTTGGTCCAGGCTGAGCAGTACTTC	CASSLVQAEQYF
TRBV9	TRBJ2-2	-	few	13	TGTGCCAGCAGCGTAGTTGCTAGCGGGGAGCTGTTTTTT	CASSVVASGELFF
TRBV5-4	TRBJ1-2	TRBD1	-	15	TGTGCCAGCAGCTTGGTCCAGGGGGCCACCTATGGCTACACCTTC	CASSLVQGATYGYTF
TRBV27	TRBJ2-3	-	once	14	TGTGCCAGCAGGAGGTTTTTCGTAGCAGATACGCAGTATTTT	CASRRFFVADTQYF
TRBV29-1	TRBJ2-7	-	-	15	TGCAGCGTTGAAGATCGAGACGGGGAGACCTACGAGCAGTACTTC	CSVEDRDGETYEQYF
TRBV6-6	TRBJ2-3	-	-	11	TGTGCCAGCAGTTGGGCCGATACGCAGTATTTT	CASSWADTQYF
TRBV28	TRBJ2-1	TRBD2	-	15	TGTGCCAGCAGTTTACTGCTAGCGGGGTACAATGAGCAGTTCTTC	CASSLLLAGYNEQFF
TRBV5-1	TRBJ2-3	-	-	14	TGCGCCAGCAGCTTGACCACTACGGTGGCGGCGCAGTATTTT	CASSLTTTVAAQYF
TRBV7-6	TRBJ2-7	TRBD1	few	14	TGTGCCAGCAGCATCGAGGCAGGGGGCTACGAGCAGTACTTC	CASSIEAGGYEQYF
TRBV19	TRBJ1-1	-	-	13	TGTGCCAGTAGTATGTCGGGGAACACTGAAGCTTTCTTT	CASSMSGNTEAFF
TRBV11-2	TRBJ2-7	TRBD2	-	14	TGTGCCAGCAGCTTAGCCTCGGGGGGGGGCCATCTGTACTTC	CASSLASGGGHLYF
TRBV30	TRBJ1-2	-	-	13	TGTGCCTGGAACAAAGGACTGCGCTATGGCTACACCTTC	CAWNKGLRYGYTF
TRBV11-2	TRBJ2-7	-	-	13	TGTGCCAGCAGCTTAGCCCTCTCGTACGAGCAGTACTTC	CASSLALSYEQYF
TRBV6-5	TRBJ1-1	-	-	15	TGTGCCAGCAGTTACGAGCAAGCCATGAACACTGAAGCTTTCTTT	CASSYEQAMNTEAFF
TRBV15	TRBJ1-3	TRBD1	-	15	TGTGCCACCAGCAACCGGCAGGGGGTAGGAAACACCATATATTTT	CATSNRQGVGNTIYF
TRBV5-1	TRBJ1-2	-	-	16	TGCGCCAGCAGCTTGGAGAGACTCCCCACCTCCTATGGCTACACCTTC	CASSLERLPTSYGYTF
TRBV2	TRBJ1-3	-	-	17	TGTGCCAGCAGGGGCTATTTACCAGGGGATGCTGGAAACACCATATATTTT	CASRGYLPGDAGNTIYF
TRBV4-2	TRBJ2-1	TRBD2	-	15	TGTGCCAGCAGCCAAGATCGGGGGGTTAACAATGAGCAGTTCTTC	CASSQDRGVNNEQFF
TRBV30	TRBJ2-7	-	-	12	TGTGCCTGGAGCTCAATAGGAGACGAGCAGTACTTC	CAWSSIGDEQYF
TRBV5-4	TRBJ1-1	-	-	16	TGTGCCAGCAGCTTGGGGAGGGGCGCGGGAGACACTGAAGCTTTCTTT	CASSLGRGAGDTEAFF
TRBV7-9	TRBJ2-1	TRBD2	-	14	TGTGCCAGCAGCTTAGCGGGACTAGCTCCAGAGCAGTTCTTC	CASSLAGLAPEQFF
TRBV6-6	TRBJ1-1	-	-	15	TGTGCCAGCAGTTACTCGGGACACAGCAACACTGAAGCTTTCTTT	CASSYSGHSNTEAFF
TRBV7-2	TRBJ2-5	-	-	15	TGTGCCAGCAGCCCTCGCTTAGCGGTCCAAGAGACCCAGTACTTC	CASSPRLAVQETQYF
TRBV29-1	TRBJ1-2	-	-	12	TGCAGCGTTGAAGATCTTAGCTATGGCTACACCTTC	CSVEDLSYGYTF
TRBV30	TRBJ2-5	-	-	13	TGTGCCTGGAGTCTTCAGGGGTGGGAGACCCAGTACTTC	CAWSLQGWETQYF
TRBV18	TRBJ2-3	-	-	15	TGTGCCAGCTCACCACCGTCCAGGGGTTCAGATACGCAGTATTTT	CASSPPSRGSDTQYF
TRBV19	TRBJ1-4	TRBD1	-	14	TGTGCCAGTAGTTTAACAGGGGAGGTTGAAAAACTGTTTTTT	CASSLTGEVEKLFF
TRBV5-6	TRBJ1-1	-	-	16	TGTGCCAGCAGCTTGGGGACAGCCCAATCCTTCACTGAAGCTTTCTTT	CASSLGTAQSFTEAFF
TRBV7-8	TRBJ2-5	TRBD2	-	17	TGTGCCAGCAGCCTCCCGGGACTAGCGGGGATCCAAGAGACCCAGTACTTC	CASSLPGLAGIQETQYF
TRBV19	TRBJ1-5	-	-	16	TGTGCCAGTAGTACCCCCATGGGGGGATTCAATCAGCCCCAGCATTTT	CASSTPMGGFNQPQHF
TRBV30	TRBJ2-6	TRBD2	-	14	TGTGCCTGGAGTAGCGGGGTCGGGGCCAACGTCCTGACTTTC	CAWSSGVGANVLTF
TRBV28	TRBJ1-1	-	once	11	TGTGCCAGCAGTCGGGGAGATGAAGCTTTCTTT	CASSRGDEAFF
TRBV7-9	TRBJ2-7	-	-	14	TGTGCCAGCAGCTCTGTGGAGGAGGGCTACGAGCAGTACTTC	CASSSVEEGYEQYF